The 16 T cell receptor beta chains presented below share a single source sample, sequenced in a study of Ad26.COV2.S vaccination and SARS-CoV-2 variants. As for treatment: around 19 received Ad26.COV2.S at low or high dose, single or two shots; 5 received placebo; per-sample allocation not given. Material that was analyzed had been drawn on day 63 after the first vaccine or placebo injection. The data were produced by immunoSEQ multiplex PCR, yet TCRdb's version contains in-frame clones alone and is incomplete. The sample lists roughly 270,000 clones, more than 70% occurring once. The sequencing here drew on peripheral blood, taken in a trial of Ad26.COV2.S vaccine versus placebo. The origin of the receptors is a person between 18 and 65 years old who received the Ad26.COV2.S COVID-19 vaccine or a placebo.

V gene TRBV5-4 combines with J gene TRBJ2-3; possibly TRBD1 for D (6 bases). CDR1 is SGHNT and CDR2 is YYREEE in the germline V gene (reference sequence). There are 14 residues in the CDR3. V was clipped by 4 bases and J by 2 bases, with 11 bases between them. The DNA of the CDR3 is TGTGCCAGCAGCACTGACAGGTACACAGATACGCAGTATTTT. Its translation is CASSTDRYTDTQYF.

V and J are TRBV11-2 and TRBJ2-3; 9 bases align to TRBD2. In germline, CDR1 is SGHAT, CDR2 FQNNGV. The CDR3 runs to 19 residues. With 5 bases clipped from V and 4 bases from J, the junction kept 19 bases outside the gene matches. This chain's CDR3 is CASSPGRSWASGDPDTQYF. The CDR3, as DNA: TGTGCCAGCAGCCCGGGCAGATCCTGGGCTAGCGGGGACCCAGATACGCAGTATTTT.

In its sample, this clone was seen once. The chain combines TRBV30 with TRBJ1-2; D unclear. Germline CDR1 reads GTSNPN; CDR2 reads SVGIG (reference sequence). V was trimmed by 5 bases and J by 7 bases, leaving 11 bases between them. The CDR3 runs to 11 residues. The CDR3 reads CAWGSRGGYTF. DNA for the CDR3: TGTGCCTGGGGATCTCGTGGTGGCTACACCTTC.

This clone has only a few counts. The chain employs TRBV29-1 and TRBJ1-2; a weak D match, TRBD1 (6 bases). CDR3 length: 12 amino acids. Trimming took off 6 bases at V and 6 bases at J, with 14 bases between the two ends. Germline lookup yields CDR1 SQVTM and CDR2 ANQGSEA. CDR3 amino acids: CSVRRGVDGYTF. CDR3 bases: TGCAGCGTACGCAGGGGAGTGGATGGCTACACCTTC.

The V call is TRBV7-2, the J call TRBJ2-3, with 11 nucleotides matching TRBD2. The CDR3 has 15 amino acids. The ends lost 3 bases at V and 5 bases at J; junction bases unmatched: 4. From germline, CDR1 is SGHTA and CDR2 FQGNSA. CDR3 protein: CASSFSGGAGDTQYF. In DNA, the CDR3 is TGTGCCAGCAGCTTTAGCGGGGGGGCCGGAGATACGCAGTATTTT.

The V call is TRBV21-1, the J call TRBJ2-7; no check of the table's D call, TRBD1, against the DNA was made. TRBV21-1 has pseudogene status. The CDR3 contains 15 residues. The CDR3 spells CASTRDRTSSYEQYF. CDR3 in DNA: TGTGCCAGCACCCGGGACAGGACGAGCTCCTACGAGCAGTACTTC.

J is TRBJ1-2 and V is TRBV5-1, with a weak D call TRBD1 (5 bases). The V gene's germline CDR1 is SGHRS and CDR2 YFSETQ. Trimming pared 4 bases from V and 8 bases from J, leaving 15 bases between. The CDR3 runs to 13 residues. Here the CDR3 DNA reads TGCGCCAGCAGCCCGGGACGGGGAGGAGGCTACACCTTC. Residues: CASSPGRGGGYTF.

The genes are TRBV4-1 and TRBJ2-1, with unresolved D. CDR3 length: 16 amino acids. CDR1 is MGHRA and CDR2 is YSYEKL in the germline V gene. The germline V and J ends were trimmed by 0 bases and 6 bases, with 15 bases remaining between them. The CDR3, as DNA: TGCGCCAGCAGCCAAGATTGGTCTAGTGAGACCAATGAGCAGTTCTTC. As protein: CASSQDWSSETNEQFF.

CDR3 in amino acids: CASSQLSGLATDTQYF. CDR3 sequence (DNA): TGCGCCAGCAGCCAACTCTCGGGACTAGCCACAGATACGCAGTATTTT. The chain links TRBV4-3 to TRBJ2-3, with 9 bases identical to TRBD2. After removal of 2 bases from V and 2 bases from J, the junction contained 5 bases not matched to a gene. The CDR3 sequence is 16 residues long. CDR1 is LGHNA, CDR2 YSLEER, per germline.

This clone was recorded only once. The genes are TRBV5-1 and TRBJ2-7, with 8 bases lining up with TRBD2. This CDR3 has 17 amino acids. Germline loops: CDR1 SGHRS, CDR2 YFSETQ. The V and J ends lost 0 bases and 2 bases, in that order; junction bases with no gene match: 10. CDR3 nucleotide sequence: TGCGCCAGCAGCTTGGCCGGATGGGTAGCGGGGCCCTACGAGCAGTACTTC. It is translated as CASSLAGWVAGPYEQYF.

This clone was seen a single time. This chain links TRBV27 with TRBJ2-5, with 15 bases aligning to TRBD2. This CDR3 comprises 18 residues. Germline V lookup: CDR1 MNHEY, CDR2 SMNVEV (reference sequence). The trim removed 0 bases at V and 4 bases at J, leaving 6 bases unmatched. The CDR3 nucleotides are TGTGCCAGCAGTTTATCGGGACTAGCGGGGGGCGAAAGAGAGACCCAGTACTTC. It encodes CASSLSGLAGGERETQYF.

This clone turned up a few times. The rearrangement links TRBV3-1 (or the pseudogene TRBV3-2) to TRBJ1-1; 9 nucleotides match TRBD1. CDR3 length equals 14 residues. Germline-derived CDR1 and CDR2 are LGHDT and YNNKEL (reference sequence). V gave up 4 bases and J gave up 4 bases; unmatched junction bases: 4. The CDR3 reads CASSLRQGGTEAFF. CDR3 nucleotide sequence: TGTGCCAGCAGCCTTAGACAGGGGGGCACTGAAGCTTTCTTT.

The chain recombines TRBV30 with TRBJ2-7, with 10 bases lining up with TRBD2. CDR1 and CDR2 (germline): GTSNPN, SVGIG (reference sequence). The CDR3 contains 14 residues. The trim removed 2 bases at V and 7 bases at J, leaving 8 bases unmatched. The CDR3, as DNA: TGTGCCTGGAGTAGATCGGCAGCGGGAGGGGAGCAGTACTTC. Translation: CAWSRSAAGGEQYF.

The chain links TRBV5-3 to TRBJ2-3, with 13 positions matching TRBD2. TRBV5-3 is designated an ORF whose function remains uncertain. V lost 0 bases, J lost 1 base, and 8 bases stayed unmatched. The CDR3 spans 19 residues. CDR3 bases: TGTGCCAGAAGCTTGGAACTAGCGGGGGGGCGAAGGGGCACAGATACGCAGTATTTT. It specifies CARSLELAGGRRGTDTQYF.

This clone was detected once. V usage is TRBV29-1 and J usage is TRBJ1-2; the D gene is possibly TRBD1 (6 bases). In germline, CDR1 is SQVTM, CDR2 ANQGSEA. V lost 6 bases, J lost 1 base, and 18 bases lay in between. The CDR3 runs 15 residues. This CDR3 is CSVGGGAEVNYGYTF. The CDR3 bases are TGCAGCGTCGGAGGGGGTGCTGAGGTTAACTATGGCTACACCTTC. Full variable domain (rest looked up from reference TRBV29-1 and TRBJ1-2): SAVISQKPSRDICQRGTSLTIQCQVDSQVTMMFWYRQQPGQSLTLIATANQGSEATYESGFVIDKFPISRPNLTFSTLTVSNMSPEDSSIYLCSVGGGAEVNYGYTFGSGTRLTVV.

The V and J genes are TRBV25-1 and TRBJ2-7, with unresolved D. V lost 3 bases and J 6 bases, leaving 6 bases between the germline ends. The CDR3 contains 11 residues. Germline CDR1 is MGHDK and CDR2 is SYGVNS. CDR3 in amino acids: CASSDQSEQYF. The DNA for the CDR3 is TGTGCCAGCAGTGACCAGTCCGAGCAGTACTTC.